This entry is about one T cell receptor beta chain. The antigen is not known. This sample was included in a study of CD8+ T cells in alopecia areata. Across the whole study: By percentage of affected scalp area, the severity of treated patients was scored. General observations from the study: Just one nonresponder means the tie between baseline CD8+ expansion and response stays uncertain. Many expanded lesional clones remained in scalp and blood on tofacitinib. Resident alphabeta T-cell populations of normal skin are likewise subject to sequencing in scalp samples.

Investigators isolated RNA and reverse transcribed it into cDNA to act as the sequencing template. Profiling relied on immunoSEQ multiplex PCR, and the TCRdb table lists in-frame clones only, not all of them. The data contain 98,000 or so clones, around 60% of them singletons. Treatment meaning: oral pan-JAK inhibitor, 5-10 mg twice daily. V lost 1 base to trimming and J lost 5 bases; unmatched junction nucleotides: 8. The CDR3 runs 16 residues. Germline V gene data show CDR1 as SGHTA and CDR2 as FQGTGA. The clonotype originates from a human donor with alopecia areata. The input for sequencing was CD8+ T cells sorted from blood, taken at week 4, from a patient treated with tofacitinib. The rearrangement uses TRBV7-3 and TRBJ2-1, with 7 bases that match TRBD1. The CDR3 region is CASSLSLRGLNNEQFF. The DNA of the CDR3 is TGTGCCAGCAGCTTAAGTTTGAGGGGGCTAAACAATGAGCAGTTCTTC.